The 10 T cell receptor beta chains given below trace back to one sample, sequenced in a study of shared clonotypes between healthy human individuals. Generated by immunoSEQ multiplex PCR, the TCRdb table keeps only in-frame clones and is missing some. The data contain nearly 500,000 clones, about 82% of them singletons. Sequencing input: PBMCs. The receptors were gathered from a woman between 40 and 50 years old in good health. Some clones in this sample may be carry-over from other donors' samples.

V gene TRBV7-3 combines with J gene TRBJ2-7; 10 positions agree with TRBD2. The V gene's germline CDR1 is SGHTA and CDR2 FQGTGA. The junction had 9 bases not matched to a gene; V was cut back by 2 bases and J by 5 bases. The CDR3 totals 16 residues. The CDR3: CASSLLSGRDGDEQYF. CDR3 DNA sequence: TGTGCCAGCAGCTTATTGAGCGGGAGGGATGGTGACGAGCAGTACTTC.

The gene calls are TRBV28 and TRBJ2-3, with a weak D call TRBD2 (6 bases). Trimming removed 8 bases at V and 11 bases at J, with 11 bases between. The V gene's germline CDR1 is MDHEN and CDR2 SYDVKM. The CDR3 runs 10 residues. CDR3 region: CASGTGRQYF. CDR3 DNA: TGTGCCAGCGGCACCGGGAGGCAGTATTTT.

The chain joins TRBV6-4 to TRBJ1-5; TRBD1 is a possible D gene (5 bases). The germline gives CDR1 MRHNA, CDR2 SNTAGT. There are 15 residues in the CDR3. V lost 5 bases and J lost 9, with 20 bases in between. This chain's CDR3 is CASSPNRGSNRPQHF. The CDR3 bases are TGTGCCAGCAGTCCCAATCGGGGGAGCAACCGGCCCCAGCATTTT.

This chain links TRBV7-3 with TRBJ2-5; D unclear. CDR1 and CDR2 from the germline V gene are SGHTA and FQGTGA. This CDR3 has 13 residues. The V end was cut by 5 bases, the J end by 5 bases, with 12 bases between. The CDR3 nucleotides read TGTGCCAGCAGCCCCCGTCCCGGCGAGACCCAGTACTTC. This sequence encodes CASSPRPGETQYF.

The rearrangement uses TRBV18 and TRBJ2-1, with 9 bases identical to TRBD2. Germline V gene lookup returns CDR1 KGHSH and CDR2 LQKENI. V shed 2 bases, J shed 5 bases, and the junction held 1 base outside the gene matches. This CDR3 comprises 14 residues. DNA of the CDR3: TGTGCCAGCTCACCAGGACTAGCGAACAATGAGCAGTTCTTC. This sequence encodes CASSPGLANNEQFF.

The table lists this clone with a count of one. The chain carries TRBV19 and TRBJ1-1; the match to TRBD1 covers 7 bases. V dropped 4 bases and J dropped 1; count of bases not matched to a gene: 9. The germline gives CDR1 LNHDA, CDR2 SQIVND (reference sequence). There are 16 residues in the CDR3. The CDR3 sequence: CASSKGPDRRNTEAFF. DNA of the CDR3: TGTGCCAGTAGTAAAGGCCCGGACAGGAGGAACACTGAAGCTTTCTTT.

The chain is built from TRBV6-1 and TRBJ1-3, with TRBD1 as a possible D gene (5 bases). The CDR3 length is 14 residues. Germline values: CDR1 MNHNS, CDR2 SASEGT. The V end was cut by 4 bases, the J end by 2 bases, with 9 bases between. CDR3 nucleotide sequence: TGTGCCAGCAGTGCAGGGAGCGCTGGAAACACCATATATTTT. This encodes CASSAGSAGNTIYF.

Only a few counts were recorded for this clone. Given a much more abundant clone one base away, this may be a read error. Other DNA sequences within the sample encode an identical CDR3. Here the CDR3 DNA reads TGCGCCAGCAGTGAGTCAGCCTACGAGCAGTACTTC. This sequence encodes CASSESAYEQYF. The chain joins TRBV10-2 to TRBJ2-7, with no clear D. CDR1 is WSHSY and CDR2 is SAAADI in the germline V gene. The CDR3 is 12 residues long. Trimming left V 0 bases short and J 2 bases short, with 2 bases between.

V and J are TRBV9 and TRBJ1-6; maybe TRBD1 (5 bases). Between the trimmed V and J ends, which lost 0 bases and 8 bases, there was a span of 12 bases. This CDR3 comprises 15 residues. Germline V gene sequence: CDR1 SGDLS, CDR2 YYNGEE. This CDR3 is CASSVGPEGDSPLHF. The CDR3 DNA reads as TGTGCCAGCAGCGTAGGTCCAGAAGGGGATTCACCCCTCCACTTT.

The rearrangement joins TRBV7-9 to TRBJ2-1; no reliable D call. Germline values: CDR1 SEHNR, CDR2 FQNEAQ (reference sequence). Trimming removed 3 bases at V and 5 bases at J, with 11 bases between. This CDR3 spans 14 amino acids. The CDR3 DNA reads TGTGCCAGCAGCTTTCATTCGCGAAACAATGAGCAGTTCTTC. This sequence encodes CASSFHSRNNEQFF.